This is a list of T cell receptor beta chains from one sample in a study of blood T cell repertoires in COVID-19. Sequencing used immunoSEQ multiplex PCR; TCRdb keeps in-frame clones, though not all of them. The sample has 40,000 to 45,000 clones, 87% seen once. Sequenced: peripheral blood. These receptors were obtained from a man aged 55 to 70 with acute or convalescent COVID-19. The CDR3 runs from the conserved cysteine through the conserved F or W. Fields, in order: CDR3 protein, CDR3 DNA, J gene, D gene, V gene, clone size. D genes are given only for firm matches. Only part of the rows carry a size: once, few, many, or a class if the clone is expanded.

CDR3aa: CASTSRGGRETQYF; CDR3nt: TGTGCCAGCACCTCCCGGGGGGGTCGGGAGACCCAGTACTTC; j_gene: TRBJ2-5; d_gene: TRBD2; v_gene: TRBV2; abundance: .
CDR3aa: CASSSTGGVGELFF; CDR3nt: TGTGCCAGCAGCTCAACAGGGGGGGTCGGGGAGCTGTTTTTT; j_gene: TRBJ2-2; d_gene: .; v_gene: TRBV9; abundance: once
CDR3aa: CASSPNSGQPTYEQYF; CDR3nt: TGCGCCAGCAGCCCTAACTCGGGACAGCCAACCTACGAGCAGTACTTC; j_gene: TRBJ2-7; d_gene: TRBD1; v_gene: TRBV4-3; abundance: medium-sized
CDR3aa: CASSRGQSSYNSPLHF; CDR3nt: TGTGCCAGCAGCCGGGGACAGAGCTCCTATAATTCACCCCTCCACTTT; j_gene: TRBJ1-6; d_gene: TRBD1; v_gene: TRBV3-1/TRBV3-2; abundance: .
CDR3aa: CASGGEESEKLFF; CDR3nt: TGCGCCTCCGGGGGGGAAGAAAGCGAAAAACTGTTTTTT; j_gene: TRBJ1-4; d_gene: .; v_gene: TRBV10-2; abundance: .
CDR3aa: CSVEGARGRYGYTF; CDR3nt: TGCAGCGTCGAAGGGGCCAGGGGCCGATATGGCTACACCTTC; j_gene: TRBJ1-2; d_gene: .; v_gene: TRBV29-1; abundance: .
CDR3aa: CASSFRDRPYEQYF; CDR3nt: TGTGCCAGCAGCTTCCGGGACAGACCCTACGAGCAGTACTTC; j_gene: TRBJ2-7; d_gene: TRBD1; v_gene: TRBV11-3; abundance: .
CDR3aa: CASSRSGAGNTEAFF; CDR3nt: TGTGCCAGCAGCCGGTCAGGGGCGGGGAACACTGAAGCTTTCTTT; j_gene: TRBJ1-1; d_gene: .; v_gene: TRBV3-1/TRBV3-2; abundance: .
CDR3aa: CASSTFWTGQNQPQHF; CDR3nt: TGTGCCAGCAGTACCTTTTGGACAGGACAAAATCAGCCCCAGCATTTT; j_gene: TRBJ1-5; d_gene: TRBD1; v_gene: TRBV28; abundance: .
CDR3aa: CATPGQGSNYGYTF; CDR3nt: TGTGCCACCCCCGGACAGGGATCTAACTATGGCTACACCTTC; j_gene: TRBJ1-2; d_gene: TRBD1; v_gene: TRBV24-1; abundance: .
CDR3aa: CASSRQGRATNEKLFF; CDR3nt: TGTGCCAGCAGCAGACAGGGACGGGCAACTAATGAAAAACTGTTTTTT; j_gene: TRBJ1-4; d_gene: TRBD1; v_gene: TRBV6-2/TRBV6-3; abundance: .
CDR3aa: CAREAPRREGDTGELFF; CDR3nt: TGTGCCAGAGAGGCCCCGCGGCGGGAGGGTGACACCGGGGAGCTGTTTTTT; j_gene: TRBJ2-2; d_gene: TRBD2; v_gene: TRBV19; abundance: .
CDR3aa: CASSARLAGGVKLDTQYF; CDR3nt: TGCGCCAGCAGCGCGAGACTAGCGGGGGGGGTTAAGTTAGATACGCAGTATTTT; j_gene: TRBJ2-3; d_gene: TRBD2; v_gene: TRBV4-3; abundance: once
CDR3aa: CASSLDAYSTEAFF; CDR3nt: TGCGCCAGCAGCTTGGACGCGTATTCGACTGAAGCTTTCTTT; j_gene: TRBJ1-1; d_gene: .; v_gene: TRBV5-1; abundance: .
CDR3aa: CASSADRGITDTQYF; CDR3nt: TGTGCCAGCAGCGCGGACAGGGGTATCACAGATACGCAGTATTTT; j_gene: TRBJ2-3; d_gene: TRBD1; v_gene: TRBV5-6; abundance: .
CDR3aa: CASSLFGSQETQYF; CDR3nt: TGTGCCAGCAGCTTATTTGGGAGCCAAGAGACCCAGTACTTC; j_gene: TRBJ2-5; d_gene: .; v_gene: TRBV7-8; abundance: .
CDR3aa: CASSPTPNTEAFF; CDR3nt: TGTGCCAGCAGCCCGACACCGAACACTGAAGCTTTCTTT; j_gene: TRBJ1-1; d_gene: .; v_gene: TRBV6-2/TRBV6-3; abundance: .
CDR3aa: CASRQRLEISGELFF; CDR3nt: TGTGCCAGCAGGCAAAGACTAGAGATTTCCGGGGAGCTGTTTTTT; j_gene: TRBJ2-2; d_gene: .; v_gene: TRBV11-2; abundance: .